This entry describes one T cell receptor (beta chain). This CDR3 spans 15 amino acids. In germline, CDR1 is SEHNR, CDR2 FQNEAQ (reference sequence). Trimming pared 6 bases from V and 4 bases from J, leaving 15 bases between. The study left out patients who had uncontrolled infection, other autoimmune disease, pregnancy or lactation. The data were taken from a study of T cells in Graves' hyperthyroidism and ophthalmopathy. TCR beta CDR3 region amplification was performed from RNA transcripts. The HTBI primer set was used in a first-round RT-PCR of the TCR CDR3. TCRdb independently ran MiXCR on the multiplex PCR reads; one entry per CDR3 protein. The data show about 300,000 distinct CDR3 sequences, approximately 12% seen once.

The chain employs TRBV7-9 and TRBJ2-2; weak D call: TRBD2 (6 bases). Material for sequencing was blood. The TCR originated in a woman between 25 and 40 years old with Graves' hyperthyroidism that later progressed to Graves' ophthalmopathy. The CDR3 DNA reads TGTGCCAGCAGTTTAAGACTAGGAGGCACCGGGGAGCTGTTTTTT. Encoded protein: CASSLRLGGTGELFF.